This record covers a single TCR beta chain. The target of this receptor is not known. There are no base qualities to consult, and no much larger clone falls within one base. This sample is drawn from a study of beta chain features in type 1 diabetes (dated by TCRdb to the late 2010s). Turning to the overall study: Mean age, gender distribution, total cell number and subset yield were not different between patients and healthy donors. A total of roughly 110 million sorted cells were examined across all samples, and the number of cells per subset was strongly correlated with RNA yield. The study compared the TCRB repertoires of sorted circulating CD4+ T cell subsets in recently diagnosed type 1 diabetes patients with those in matched healthy donors. Regulatory and stem cell-like memory subsets were isolated from only 8 patients and about eight healthy donors, whereas naive and central memory subsets came from all 30 or so donors.

Study-wide conclusions, independent of this receptor: Because cDNA rather than genomic DNA was sequenced, highly expressing activated cells could have been over-represented, although no difference in activation and CD3 levels was found between groups. PCR might favor shorter templates, but patient and control samples were amplified and corrected together, so any skew would affect both groups equally. Fewer insertions and more nucleotide deletions at VDJ recombination sites were observed in patients with type 1 diabetes, implying thymic rearrangement abnormalities. Because small numbers of individuals were included in the HLA sub-analyses, any influence of HLA type on TCRB rearrangement was left unresolved. The naive, central memory and regulatory TCRB repertoires appeared to resemble one another more closely among patients than among healthy donors. In all four CD4+ subsets, TCRB CDR3 length was moderately but significantly shorter in type 1 diabetes patients.

Each donor gave one peripheral blood draw, averaging roughly 100 mL, which was collected into heparinised tubes. Using a panel that included CD45RO, CCR7, CD25, CD127, CD95 and CD27, naive, central memory, regulatory and stem cell-like memory CD4+ T cells were sorted on a BD FACSAria II. A purity above 98% was achieved for all sorted populations. PBMCs were isolated right away by Lymphoprep density gradient centrifugation and were stained directly, without culture. To minimize batch effects, samples were stained and sorted in pairs, one healthy donor with one patient per experiment. CDR1 and CDR2 are read off the germline V gene as SGHRS and YFSETQ. V is trimmed back by 4 bases and J by 6 bases, and the junction contains 10 bases that no gene match accounts for. The CDR3 spans 14 residues, from the cysteine through the phenylalanine. Only CDR3 DNA is held: 42 bases, read in frame from base 1. The High Capacity cDNA Reverse Transcription Kit was used to reverse transcribe all of the isolated RNA, meaning that expressed TCRB transcripts were what got sequenced. Naive, central memory and regulatory T cell samples underwent deep immunoSEQ sequencing, averaging about 3.3 million total reads per sample. After sorted cells were lysed in RLT buffer, RNA was extracted with DNase-treated RNeasy Micro or Mini kits, with the choice depending on cell number. Each cell subset was processed on its own to prevent cross-contamination, while patient and healthy donor samples were processed together. Using the immunoSEQ multiplex PCR, TCRB sequences were amplified from cDNA into 87-bp fragments spanning the CDR3 region. Sequencing of the amplicons was done on the Illumina HiSeq platform. As for the original processing: PCR bias was corrected computationally using synthetic template baselines, and reads within Hamming distance 2 were collapsed, with unmergeable singletons discarded. Reads were aligned against IMGT so that V, D and J genes, CDR3 length and insertions or deletions at six rearrangement sites could be assigned. Within each subset, clonotype counts were normalized to the number of sorted cells before true diversity and Gini coefficients were calculated with the tcR R package. Repertoire sharing was quantified using the overlap coefficient calculated on TCRB nucleotide sequences. Out-of-frame TCRB sequences from naive cells were analyzed as a proxy for the pre-selection repertoire. TCRdb stores this immuneACCESS table with in-frame sequences only. Part of the clones is absent; in the studies checked, under half of the shortfall reflects unresolved V genes, and no reason is known for the rest. V and J calls and clone size are given by that table; D and trimming were obtained from the DNA. The sample has hundreds of thousands of clones on record, less than 20% of them singletons. The ten biggest clones cover 0.09% to 0.095% of the sample.

Sequenced sample: naive CD4+ T cells from blood. The cell subset or site label, read with the paper, signifies: true naive CD4+ T cells. This sequence originates from a man aged 18 to 35 in good health. The chain couples TRBV5-1 to TRBJ2-7, and 7 junction bases match TRBD2. The CDR3 region has the sequence CASSVREAPVEQYF. The DNA is as follows: TGCGCCAGCAGCGTCCGGGAGGCGCCTGTCGAGCAGTACTTC.